Listed below are T cell receptor beta chains from one sample, sequenced in a study of blood T cells in healthy people across ages. In TCRdb, the 5' RACE reads were re-called with MiXCR into one record per CDR3 protein. The table lists roughly 800,000 distinct CDR3 sequences, more than 20% of them singletons, with more than 8.5% in the top ten. These data are also associated with another study on T cells of mothers and their children.

The sample taken for sequencing was blood. Receptors originate from a boy aged 10-17 years in good health. CDR3s include the opening cysteine and the closing phenylalanine or tryptophan. A D gene is named only where the DNA matches it firmly. Clone size is given for some rows only: seen once, a few or many times, or a class if the clone is expanded.

clone size,V gene,J gene,D gene,CDR3 DNA,CDR3 protein
-,TRBV20-1,TRBJ1-5,TRBD1,TGCAGTGCTAGAGATATGGGGACAGGGGGGGATCAGCCCCAGCATTTT,CSARDMGTGGDQPQHF
-,TRBV13,TRBJ2-7,-,TGTGCCAGCAGCTCTGCGCTTACAGGCAGTTTTGGCGAGCAGTACTTC,CASSSALTGSFGEQYF
-,TRBV28,TRBJ1-2,-,TGTGCCAGCAGTTTACCCGAAAATTCAGCCACCTTC,CASSLPENSATF
-,TRBV29-1,TRBJ2-2,TRBD2,TGCAGCTCGCGGGGGGAAAACACCGGGGAGCTGTTTTTT,CSSRGENTGELFF
-,TRBV29-1,TRBJ1-1,-,TGCAGCGCCAAACCGGTCTTGAACACTGAAGCTTTCTTT,CSAKPVLNTEAFF
few,TRBV7-9,TRBJ2-7,TRBD1,TGTGCCAGCAGCAACACCAGTACAGGGGCCTACGAGCAGTACTTC,CASSNTSTGAYEQYF
-,TRBV7-9,TRBJ1-4,-,TGTGCCAGCAGTGGGAAGCCGGGGACGACAACTAATGAAAAACTGTTTTTT,CASSGKPGTTTNEKLFF
-,TRBV7-2,TRBJ1-5,-,TGTGCCAGCAGCTTAAGCGGGGGAACGCCCCAGCATTTT,CASSLSGGTPQHF
few,TRBV2,TRBJ2-7,TRBD1,TGTGCCAGCAGTGATTCACAGGGGAATGGCTACGAGCAGTACTTC,CASSDSQGNGYEQYF
-,TRBV28,TRBJ2-7,TRBD1,TGTGCCAGCAAACCTCCGGGACAGAGGTACTACGAGCAGTACTTC,CASKPPGQRYYEQYF
-,TRBV2,TRBJ1-2,TRBD1,TGTGCCAGCAGTCCACAGGGGGGAGGGAACTATGGCTACACCTTC,CASSPQGGGNYGYTF
few,TRBV4-1,TRBJ2-5,-,TGCGCCAGCAGCTCTCTATACAGGGTAACAGAGACCCAGTACTTC,CASSSLYRVTETQYF
-,TRBV4-2,TRBJ2-1,-,TGTGCCAGCAGCCAACCCGGGAGAGTCAATGAGCAGTTCTTC,CASSQPGRVNEQFF